Below are 18 T cell receptor beta chains sequenced from a single sample in a study of cytomegalovirus exposure and HLA in healthy donors. PCR was performed using 60 Vbeta and 13 Jbeta primers. This table comes from immunoSEQ multiplex PCR, and its TCRdb copy is limited to in-frame clones, with some not included. The table shows about 43,000 clones, with 51% occurring only once. Sequences were obtained from PBMCs. The receptor source for this set is a man between 60 and 70 years old in good health and CMV-seronegative.

This clone was observed many times. The V and J genes are TRBV18 and TRBJ1-1, with TRBD1 identical over 9 bases. The CDR3 sequence is 15 residues long. CDR1 is KGHSH, CDR2 LQKENI, per germline. J gave up 4 bases and V 3 bases, and 6 bases lay outside the gene matches. CDR3 loop: CASSPKTGGTTEAFF. CDR3 in DNA: TGTGCCAGCTCACCCAAGACAGGGGGGACCACTGAAGCTTTCTTT.

V is TRBV19 and J is TRBJ1-2; 7 nucleotides line up with TRBD1. The CDR3 runs to 16 residues. Losses at the gene ends were 6 bases for V and 6 bases for J; bases not matched to a gene: 16. Germline CDR1 and CDR2: LNHDA and SQIVND (reference sequence). DNA of the CDR3: TGTGCCAGTAGGCCTCTCACCGGACAGGTCCTAAATGGCTACACCTTC. Translating it yields CASRPLTGQVLNGYTF.

This rearrangement joins TRBV7-2 to TRBJ2-7, with TRBD1 identical over 8 bases. This CDR3 has 15 residues. V lost 0 bases to trimming and J lost 3 bases; unmatched junction nucleotides: 4. The germline gives CDR1 SGHTA, CDR2 FQGNSA. CDR3 DNA sequence: TGTGCCAGCAGCTTAGCGCGGGGACAGGACTACGAGCAGTACTTC. Protein sequence: CASSLARGQDYEQYF.

The chain is built from TRBV7-9 and TRBJ2-1, with D possibly being TRBD1 (6 bases). With 6 bases removed from V and 2 bases from J, the gap between germline ends came to 14 bases. CDR1 and CDR2 from the germline V gene are SEHNR and FQNEAQ (reference sequence). The CDR3 has 15 residues. The CDR3 spells CASSDVGGPYNEQFF. The CDR3 coding sequence is TGTGCCAGCAGTGATGTTGGGGGCCCCTACAATGAGCAGTTCTTC.

The rearrangement links TRBV9 to TRBJ2-3, with D tentatively TRBD1 (6 bases). Germline CDR1 and CDR2: SGDLS and YYNGEE. V lost 0 bases, J lost 0 bases, and 8 bases lay in between. The CDR3 covers 15 residues. CDR3 nucleotide sequence: TGTGCCAGCAGCGTAGAGGGGGATAGCACAGATACGCAGTATTTT. Translated, it gives CASSVEGDSTDTQYF.

This chain links TRBV5-1 with TRBJ2-1; TRBD1 agrees at 11 bases. Unmatched junction bases numbered 6, after V lost 3 bases and J lost 4 bases. Germline CDR1 reads SGHRS; CDR2 reads YFSETQ. The CDR3 contains 16 residues. The CDR3 loop is CASSSRTGGAYNEQFF. As DNA, the CDR3 is TGCGCCAGCAGCTCCAGGACAGGGGGCGCTTACAATGAGCAGTTCTTC.

This clone was detected only a few times. The chain combines TRBV6-1 with TRBJ2-1; TRBD1 aligns across 11 bases. The CDR3 length is 15 residues. Germline loops: CDR1 MNHNS, CDR2 SASEGT. The trim removed 6 bases at V and 6 bases at J, leaving 7 bases unmatched. Here the CDR3 DNA reads TGTGCCAGCAGGAGGGAGGGGACAGGGGGCAATGAGCAGTTCTTC. It translates to CASRREGTGGNEQFF.

The genes are TRBV11-2 and TRBJ2-7; 9 bases map to TRBD1. V lost 6 bases to trimming and J lost 3 bases; unmatched junction nucleotides: 3. CDR3 length: 13 residues. Germline V gene sequence: CDR1 SGHAT, CDR2 FQNNGV. CDR3 nucleotide sequence: TGTGCCAGCAGGGACAGGGGAGGCTACGAGCAGTACTTC. Translation gives CASRDRGGYEQYF.

V gene TRBV30 combines with J gene TRBJ2-7; D is undetermined. The V end lost 2 bases, the J end lost 0 bases, and 14 bases lay between the germline ends. CDR1 is GTSNPN and CDR2 is SVGIG in the germline V gene (reference sequence). The CDR3 extends over 15 amino acids. The CDR3 bases are TGTGCCTGGAGTCCCCCAATGCGTAGCTCCTACGAGCAGTACTTC. Translated: CAWSPPMRSSYEQYF.

The chain uses TRBV29-1 and TRBJ1-4, with D possibly matching TRBD1 (5 bases). Looked up from germline, CDR1 is SQVTM and CDR2 is ANQGSEA. Trimming shortened V by 4 bases and J by 7 bases, and 13 bases separated the two germline ends. CDR3 length equals 13 residues. The CDR3 DNA sequence: TGCAGCGTTGTAAGGGGAACAGGTGAAAAACTGTTTTTT. Protein: CSVVRGTGEKLFF. The full variable domain, completed using reference TRBV29-1 and TRBJ1-4, is SAVISQKPSRDICQRGTSLTIQCQVDSQVTMMFWYRQQPGQSLTLIATANQGSEATYESGFVIDKFPISRPNLTFSTLTVSNMSPEDSSIYLCSVVRGTGEKLFFGSGTQLSVL.

The chain combines TRBV19 with TRBJ1-2, with D unresolved. The CDR3 consists of 13 residues. Germline loops: CDR1 LNHDA, CDR2 SQIVND (reference sequence). Trimming took 1 base from V and 4 from J, leaving 7 bases between them. CDR3 coding DNA: TGTGCCAGTAGTATAGGCGGGAGCTATGGCTACACCTTC. It is translated as CASSIGGSYGYTF.

CDR3 sequence (DNA): TGTGCCAGCAGCACTCGAGCCTATGGTGACTATGGCTACACCTTC. Its protein is CASSTRAYGDYGYTF. The rearrangement links TRBV7-8 to TRBJ1-2, with unresolved D. The CDR3 is 15 residues long. Germline V lookup: CDR1 SGHVS, CDR2 FQNEAQ. The germline V and J ends were trimmed by 5 bases and 3 bases, with 16 bases remaining between them.

This clone has only a few counts. The chain employs TRBV28 and TRBJ2-7; TRBD2 agrees at 11 bases. The CDR3 runs 19 residues. Germline loops: CDR1 MDHEN, CDR2 SYDVKM. V shed 2 bases and J 9 bases; nucleotides not matched to a gene: 21. The chain's CDR3 is CASSLPGPTSGRKAGGQYF. DNA for the CDR3: TGTGCCAGCAGTTTACCCGGGCCCACTAGCGGGAGAAAAGCGGGGGGGCAGTACTTC. Supplemented by reference TRBV28 and TRBJ2-7, the full variable domain reads DVKVTQSSRYLVKRTGEKVFLECVQDMDHENMFWYRQDPGLGLRLIYFSYDVKMKEKGDIPEGYSVSREKKERFSLILESASTNQTSMYLCASSLPGPTSGRKAGGQYFGPGTRLTVT.

This clone is medium-sized by share. This chain joins TRBV19 and TRBJ1-1, with a weak D call TRBD1 (6 bases). Germline V gene sequence: CDR1 LNHDA, CDR2 SQIVND (reference sequence). The ends were cut back, 11 bases at V and 4 bases at J, with 23 bases in the middle. The CDR3 is 15 residues long. CDR3 bases: TGTGCCGCAGGCTTGGGGGCAGGTTGGAGCACTGAAGCTTTCTTT. Protein sequence: CAAGLGAGWSTEAFF.

This rearrangement joins TRBV30 to TRBJ1-4, with a weak D call TRBD1 (5 bases). Germline V gives CDR1 GTSNPN, CDR2 SVGIG (reference sequence). V dropped 3 bases and J dropped 4 bases, with 12 bases sitting between them. This CDR3 is 14 amino acids long. The CDR3 DNA is TGTGCCTGGAGGCGGGGGGAGGTTAATGAAAAACTGTTTTTT. It is translated as CAWRRGEVNEKLFF.

The gene calls are TRBV7-2 and TRBJ2-7, with D perhaps TRBD2 (6 bases). This CDR3 contains 16 residues. The germline V gene encodes CDR1 SGHTA and CDR2 FQGNSA. The V end was cut by 1 base, the J end by 2 bases, with 15 bases between. The CDR3 loop reads CASSLVTPAGPYEQYF. CDR3 sequence (DNA): TGTGCCAGCAGCTTAGTTACGCCAGCGGGTCCCTACGAGCAGTACTTC.

The chain combines TRBV12-5 with TRBJ2-5; TRBD2 aligns across 12 bases. J lost 4 bases, V lost 1 base, and 1 base had no gene match. CDR1 and CDR2 (germline): LGHNT, FRNRAP. The CDR3 has 15 residues. CDR3 nucleotides: TGTGCTAGTGGTTTGGGACTAGCGGGAGTAGAGACCCAGTACTTC. The encoded protein is CASGLGLAGVETQYF.

The rearrangement uses TRBV2 and TRBJ2-7, with D perhaps matching TRBD2 (6 bases). This CDR3 has 15 amino acids. The V end lost 7 bases, the J end lost 4 bases, and 20 bases lay between the germline ends. Per the germline V gene, CDR1 is SNHLY and CDR2 is FYNNEI. DNA for the CDR3: TGTGCCAGCAAACTTCAGCAGGGCGGGATTTACGAGCAGTACTTC. This translates into CASKLQQGGIYEQYF.